This T cell receptor (beta chain) was retrieved from a study of blood T cell repertoires in COVID-19. Some clones are missing from TCRdb's copy, which holds only in-frame ones; the method was immunoSEQ multiplex PCR. The data hold around 230,000 clones, with 86% observed a single time. The CDR3 length is 17 residues. Per the germline V gene, CDR1 is MNHEY and CDR2 is SVGEGT. V was clipped by 2 bases and J by 2 bases, with 15 bases between them. The TCR originated in a middle-aged woman with acute COVID-19. The sample consisted of PBMCs or T cells enriched from blood (not recorded which). This rearrangement joins TRBV6-2 or TRBV6-3 to TRBJ2-2; D unclear. In DNA form, the CDR3 reads TGTGCCAGCAGTTACGCCCCAGGAACCTCAAACACCGGGGAGCTGTTTTTT. The encoded protein is CASSYAPGTSNTGELFF.